Each of the 11 T cell receptor beta chains below was sequenced from the same sample in a study of CD8 T cells in ankylosing spondylitis (dated by TCRdb to about 2017). Library preparation was by 5' RACE. The instrument was an Illumina HiSeq 2500. The raw public data were reprocessed by TCRdb itself: fastp quality trimming at Q25, MiXCR clonotype calling, in-frame beta chains only. Each entry merges the rows of one CDR3 protein and shows their most common DNA and genes. Counted in this sample were roughly 38,000 distinct CDR3 sequences; about 9.3% of them appeared once. The ten largest clonotypes hold around 16% of the sample. Sequencing used blood, either unsorted or a sorted T cell fraction (not recorded which). The receptors were gathered from a male donor with ankylosing spondylitis or in good health (not recorded which).

This clonotype has ten or more counts. The V and J genes are TRBV28 and TRBJ1-2; weak D call: TRBD1 (6 bases). Germline-derived CDR1 and CDR2 are MDHEN and SYDVKM. V was clipped by 2 bases and J by 3 bases, with 10 bases between them. The CDR3 has 14 residues. The CDR3 coding sequence is TGTGCCAGCAGTTTAAGGACAGCAGACTATGGCTACACCTTC. As protein: CASSLRTADYGYTF.

This clonotype was seen at least ten times. The genes are TRBV4-3 and TRBJ2-2, with 7 bases fitting TRBD2. The CDR3 sequence is 15 residues long. V shed 2 bases, J shed 2 bases, and the junction held 2 bases outside the gene matches. CDR1 is LGHNA, CDR2 YSLEER, per germline. The CDR3 bases are TGCGCCAGCAGCCAACTAGCGGACAACACCGGGGAGCTGTTTTTT. This codes for CASSQLADNTGELFF.

This clonotype has ten or more counts. The chain links TRBV7-9 to TRBJ1-2; maybe TRBD1 (6 bases). Per the germline V gene, CDR1 is SEHNR and CDR2 is FQNEAQ (reference sequence). V was trimmed by 5 bases and J by 4 bases, leaving 14 bases between them. The CDR3 has 14 residues. CDR3 DNA: TGTGCCAGCAGCCCCCTATGGGGGCCCTATGGCTACACCTTC. Translation: CASSPLWGPYGYTF.

At least ten counts were recorded for this clonotype. The V gene is TRBV7-9, the J gene TRBJ2-3; D not certain. CDR1 SEHNR and CDR2 FQNEAQ come from the germline V gene (reference sequence). V was cut by 7 bases and J by 3 bases, with 5 bases left in between. The CDR3 runs 11 residues. The CDR3 DNA follows: TGTGCCAGCACCATAACAGATACGCAGTATTTT. Its protein is CASTITDTQYF.

This clonotype was observed many times. The V and J genes are TRBV29-1 and TRBJ1-4, with 8 positions matching TRBD1. Germline trimming cut 7 bases from V and 11 bases from J; bases unmatched to any gene: 12. Germline CDR1 reads SQVTM; CDR2 reads ANQGSEA. This CDR3 region has 13 residues. The CDR3 nucleotides read TGCAGCGCCGGACAGGGACTCTCTGGGAAACTGTTTTTT. Its translation is CSAGQGLSGKLFF.

Ten or more counts support this clonotype. The gene calls are TRBV20-1 and TRBJ1-1; 8 bases align to TRBD1. Trimming took 5 bases from V and 1 from J; bases not matched to a gene: 6. The CDR3 spans 14 residues. Germline assignment: CDR1 DFQATT and CDR2 SNEGSKA (reference sequence). CDR3 nucleotide sequence: TGCAGTGCTGACCGGGACAGGCGGAACACTGAAGCTTTCTTT. This codes for CSADRDRRNTEAFF.

By share of the sample, this clonotype is medium-sized. This chain connects TRBV20-1 to TRBJ2-1; maybe TRBD2 (6 bases). V lost 1 base, J lost 8 bases, and 15 bases lay in between. The germline CDR1 and CDR2 sequences are DFQATT and SNEGSKA (reference sequence). This CDR3 has 14 residues. The CDR3: CSARVPGAPYEQFF. The DNA for the CDR3 is TGCAGTGCTAGAGTCCCGGGAGCCCCATATGAGCAGTTCTTC.

This clonotype has a handful of counts. The chain is built from TRBV15 and TRBJ2-3; D may match TRBD1 or TRBD2 (5 bases each). Germline CDR1 LNHNV, CDR2 YYDKDF (reference sequence). The length of the CDR3 is 15 residues. Between the trimmed V and J ends, which lost 5 bases and 4 bases, there was a span of 16 bases. The CDR3 loop reads CATSRGETGSDTQYF. CDR3 DNA: TGTGCCACCAGCCGAGGGGAAACGGGTTCAGATACGCAGTATTTT.

Ten or more counts support this clonotype. The chain couples TRBV10-3 to TRBJ1-1; a possible D gene is TRBD1 (6 bases). Germline V gene data show CDR1 as ENHRY and CDR2 as SYGVKD. Deletions cut 1 base from V and 4 bases from J, with 10 bases between. The CDR3 spans 14 residues. The CDR3 nucleotides read TGTGCCATCAGTGAGTGGGGGCTCGGCACTGAAGCTTTCTTT. This sequence encodes CAISEWGLGTEAFF.

This clonotype was observed many times. The chain employs TRBV5-1 and TRBJ2-7; 9 nucleotides align to TRBD1. CDR3 length: 15 residues. The J segment lost 3 bases and the V segment lost 1 base, leaving 5 bases of the junction unmatched. Germline lookup yields CDR1 SGHRS and CDR2 YFSETQ. The CDR3 reads CASSLRGQGNYEQYF. The CDR3 DNA reads as TGCGCCAGCAGCTTGAGGGGACAGGGTAACTACGAGCAGTACTTC.

This clonotype has a count of ten or more. The chain links TRBV7-8 to TRBJ2-7, with 9 bases aligning to TRBD2. Looked up from germline, CDR1 is SGHVS and CDR2 is FQNEAQ. The CDR3 is made up of 15 amino acids. V trimming: 1 base; J trimming: 3 bases; junction bases outside the gene matches: 4. CDR3 in amino acids: CASSLVAGGNYEQYF. In DNA form, the CDR3 reads TGTGCCAGCAGCTTAGTTGCGGGAGGGAACTACGAGCAGTACTTC.